This passage covers 4 T cell receptor beta chains from one sample sequenced in a study of blood T cell repertoires in COVID-19. Sequencing was performed with immunoSEQ multiplex PCR; in TCRdb, only in-frame clones are kept and a portion is missing. Here the sample spans around 280,000 clones, about 90% being singletons. Sequenced material: PBMCs or T cells enriched from blood (not recorded which). The receptor set was obtained from a woman younger than 30 with acute COVID-19.

V gene TRBV3-1 (or the pseudogene TRBV3-2) combines with J gene TRBJ2-3; 7 positions agree with TRBD2. Trimming removed 2 bases from V and 5 bases from J; junction bases left unmatched: 7. CDR1 is LGHDT, CDR2 YNNKEL, per germline (reference sequence). The CDR3 runs to 15 residues. The CDR3 protein is CASSQYREVKDTQYF. The CDR3 nucleotides are TGTGCCAGCAGCCAATATCGGGAGGTTAAAGATACGCAGTATTTT.

This clone has more than one count but fewer than ten. This chain links TRBV27 with TRBJ2-3; D possibly corresponds to TRBD2 (6 bases). The CDR3 extends over 13 amino acids. V lost 7 bases and J lost 1, with 9 bases in between. Germline CDR1 and CDR2: MNHEY and SMNVEV (reference sequence). CDR3 nucleotides: TGTGCCAGCACACTAGCAGGCACAGATACGCAGTATTTT. Its translation is CASTLAGTDTQYF.

This sequence joins TRBV30 and TRBJ1-4; tentative D call: TRBD1 (6 bases). Trimming took off 1 base at V and 2 bases at J, with 11 bases between the two ends. This CDR3 is built from 15 residues. Germline V gene lookup returns CDR1 GTSNPN and CDR2 SVGIG (reference sequence). Here the CDR3 reads CAWSADRFTNEKLFF. CDR3 DNA: TGTGCCTGGAGTGCCGACAGGTTTACTAATGAAAAACTGTTTTTT.

The chain uses TRBV4-1 and TRBJ2-4, with a tentative D call TRBD1 (6 bases). The length of the CDR3 is 19 residues. CDR1 is MGHRA, CDR2 YSYEKL, per germline. The V and J ends lost 1 base and 0 bases respectively, with 19 bases between them. The CDR3 region has the DNA TGCGCCAGCAGCCAAGCTCAGGGGAAAGCGGTGCTAGCCAAAAACATTCAGTACTTC. Translated, it gives CASSQAQGKAVLAKNIQYF.